Here is one T cell receptor beta chain with its context. As yet, its antigen is unknown. The data were taken from a study of cytomegalovirus exposure and HLA in healthy donors. Study findings and constraints: According to a later analysis, donors in an Asian-associated ancestry cluster reportedly had fewer N-insertions than the roughly 720-donor mean.

The primer mix had 60 Vbeta and 13 Jbeta primers. Sequenced by immunoSEQ multiplex PCR; TCRdb stores in-frame clones only, minus some. The table has 100,000 to 150,000 clones, over 60% seen once. Per the germline V gene, CDR1 is MDHEN and CDR2 is SYDVKM. The junction had 7 bases not matched to a gene; V was cut back by 3 bases and J by 2 bases. This CDR3 comprises 17 residues. The sequencing input was PBMCs. The chain recombines TRBV28 with TRBJ2-6, with 7 positions matching TRBD1. This TCR was recovered from a woman between 35 and 50 years old in good health and CMV-seronegative. CDR3 nucleotides: TGTGCCAGCAGTTTCCGACAGGGATCGACTGGGGCCAACGTCCTGACTTTC. This translates into CASSFRQGSTGANVLTF.